Following are 3 T cell receptor beta chains from one sample sequenced in a study of CD8+ T cells in alopecia areata. RNA was isolated and reverse transcribed to cDNA, the sequencing template. The data were produced by immunoSEQ multiplex PCR, yet TCRdb's version contains in-frame clones alone and is incomplete. The table has roughly 150,000 clones, about two thirds seen once; the top ten hold 36%. Sequencing was performed on CD8+ T cells sorted from blood. All receptors come from a human donor in good health.

The gene calls are TRBV29-1 and TRBJ2-1; unclear D gene. Deletions cut 7 bases from V and 4 bases from J, with 5 bases between. Germline V gene sequence: CDR1 SQVTM, CDR2 ANQGSEA. The CDR3 loop spans 10 amino acids. CDR3 in DNA: TGCAGCGCCCAATACAATGAGCAGTTCTTC. It is translated as CSAQYNEQFF.

The rearrangement joins TRBV25-1 to TRBJ2-3, with a possible D match to TRBD2 (6 bases). Germline CDR1 reads MGHDK; CDR2 reads SYGVNS. The CDR3 is made up of 14 amino acids. V lost 5 bases, J lost 0 bases, and 9 bases lay in between. CDR3 sequence reads: CASSSGGSTDTQYF. As DNA, the CDR3 is TGTGCCAGCAGTTCCGGGGGAAGCACAGATACGCAGTATTTT.

The chain combines TRBV7-6 with TRBJ2-2; tentative D call: TRBD2 (6 bases). The CDR3 sequence is 14 residues long. CDR1 is SGHVS, CDR2 FNYEAQ, per germline. Trimming stripped 3 bases from V and 4 bases from J, with 9 bases between. CDR3 nucleotides: TGTGCCAGCAGCTTGGGGGGTAGCACCGGGGAGCTGTTTTTT. Its protein product is CASSLGGSTGELFF.